This is a list of T cell receptor beta chains from one sample in a study of T cell responses to AZD1222 COVID-19 vaccine. Generated by immunoSEQ multiplex PCR, the TCRdb table keeps only in-frame clones and is missing some. The sample yields about 120,000 clones, 91% seen once. This material consisted of peripheral blood, taken on day 0 of AZD1222 vaccination. These receptors originate from an adult in good health. CDR3s include the opening cysteine and the closing phenylalanine or tryptophan. Each record gives: clone size, V gene, D gene, J gene, CDR3 DNA, CDR3 protein. The D gene is left open where the match is weak. The size field is filled for only some rows; it gives once, few, many or a size class.

clone_size: .; v_call: TRBV7-2; d_call: TRBD1; j_call: TRBJ1-2; cdr3_nt: TGTGCCAGCAGCTTCAACAGGGGGCTTGATGGCTACACCTTC; cdr3_aa: CASSFNRGLDGYTF
clone_size: .; v_call: TRBV7-2; d_call: .; j_call: TRBJ1-1; cdr3_nt: TGTGCCAGCAGCTTACGATGGGGATGGGGCACTGAAGCTTTCTTT; cdr3_aa: CASSLRWGWGTEAFF
clone_size: .; v_call: TRBV6-5; d_call: TRBD1; j_call: TRBJ1-1; cdr3_nt: TGTGCCAGCAGGCGAAGGACAGGGGAGACTGAAGCTTTCTTT; cdr3_aa: CASRRRTGETEAFF
clone_size: .; v_call: TRBV30; d_call: TRBD2; j_call: TRBJ2-1; cdr3_nt: TGTGCCTTCAAAGCGGGAGGGTCCTACAATGAGCAGTTCTTC; cdr3_aa: CAFKAGGSYNEQFF
clone_size: .; v_call: TRBV6-1; d_call: .; j_call: TRBJ1-1; cdr3_nt: TGTGCCAGCAGTGACCCAGGAAACAAAGCTTTCTTT; cdr3_aa: CASSDPGNKAFF
clone_size: .; v_call: TRBV28; d_call: TRBD1; j_call: TRBJ2-3; cdr3_nt: TGTGCCAGCAGCCTTCCGGGACAGGGGACAGATACGCAGTATTTT; cdr3_aa: CASSLPGQGTDTQYF
clone_size: .; v_call: TRBV6-5; d_call: .; j_call: TRBJ1-2; cdr3_nt: TGTGCCAGCAGACCCCCGTTGGACAAGGGCTATGGCTACACCTTC; cdr3_aa: CASRPPLDKGYGYTF
clone_size: few; v_call: TRBV7-2; d_call: TRBD1; j_call: TRBJ1-2; cdr3_nt: TGTGCCAGCAGCCCCACGGGACAGGGCTACTATGGCTACACCTTC; cdr3_aa: CASSPTGQGYYGYTF
clone_size: .; v_call: TRBV27; d_call: TRBD2; j_call: TRBJ2-1; cdr3_nt: TGTGCCAGCAGTTCGGGGGGACTTGATGAGCAGTTCTTC; cdr3_aa: CASSSGGLDEQFF
clone_size: .; v_call: TRBV30; d_call: TRBD1; j_call: TRBJ1-4; cdr3_nt: TGTGCCCAGCAGGGGGCTTTTTATGAAAAACTGTTTTTT; cdr3_aa: CAQQGAFYEKLFF
clone_size: .; v_call: TRBV5-1; d_call: .; j_call: TRBJ2-2; cdr3_nt: TGCGCCAGCAGCATACAGGGTGGAAGCGGGGAGCTGTTTTTT; cdr3_aa: CASSIQGGSGELFF
clone_size: .; v_call: TRBV25-1; d_call: .; j_call: TRBJ1-2; cdr3_nt: TGTGCCAGCAGTGAATCGATAGGACCGTATGGCTACACCTTC; cdr3_aa: CASSESIGPYGYTF
clone_size: .; v_call: TRBV6-5; d_call: .; j_call: TRBJ2-1; cdr3_nt: TGTGCCAGCAGCTCAACTAGAGGGGAGCAGTTCTTC; cdr3_aa: CASSSTRGEQFF
clone_size: few; v_call: TRBV19; d_call: .; j_call: TRBJ1-3; cdr3_nt: TGTGCCAGTACGTCGATTGGAAACACCATATATTTT; cdr3_aa: CASTSIGNTIYF
clone_size: .; v_call: TRBV12-3/TRBV12-4; d_call: .; j_call: TRBJ1-5; cdr3_nt: TGTGCCAGCAACCAGGGTTACAATCAGCCCCAGCATTTT; cdr3_aa: CASNQGYNQPQHF
clone_size: .; v_call: TRBV11-2; d_call: .; j_call: TRBJ2-7; cdr3_nt: TGTGCCAGCACGAATCTGAGGACAGTCGGCGAGCAGTACTTC; cdr3_aa: CASTNLRTVGEQYF
clone_size: .; v_call: TRBV18; d_call: .; j_call: TRBJ1-2; cdr3_nt: TGTGCCAGCTCACCGAAAGGCCCCTCGTCGTATGGCTACACCTTC; cdr3_aa: CASSPKGPSSYGYTF
clone_size: .; v_call: TRBV19; d_call: TRBD1; j_call: TRBJ1-2; cdr3_nt: TGTGCCAGTAATATAGGACAGGGACGAGGCTACACCTTC; cdr3_aa: CASNIGQGRGYTF
clone_size: once; v_call: TRBV6-5; d_call: .; j_call: TRBJ2-5; cdr3_nt: TGTGCCAGCAGTTACTCGAACCAGGGATGGGAGACCCAGTACTTC; cdr3_aa: CASSYSNQGWETQYF
clone_size: .; v_call: TRBV21-1; d_call: .; j_call: TRBJ2-7; cdr3_nt: TGTGCCAGCCAGTCCTTTCCGGGACGGACGTCCTACGAGCAGTACTTC; cdr3_aa: CASQSFPGRTSYEQYF
clone_size: .; v_call: TRBV7-3; d_call: .; j_call: TRBJ1-1; cdr3_nt: TGTGCCAGCAGCGCCGGTGGGTCCCAGAACACTGAAGCTTTCTTT; cdr3_aa: CASSAGGSQNTEAFF
clone_size: .; v_call: TRBV6-5; d_call: .; j_call: TRBJ1-2; cdr3_nt: TGTGCCAGCACCCCGGGAGGCTATGGCTACACCTTC; cdr3_aa: CASTPGGYGYTF
clone_size: once; v_call: TRBV11-3; d_call: TRBD2; j_call: TRBJ2-1; cdr3_nt: TGTGCCAGCAGCTTCATTAGGGGGGGACTAGATACCAATGAGCAGTTCTTC; cdr3_aa: CASSFIRGGLDTNEQFF
clone_size: .; v_call: TRBV19; d_call: .; j_call: TRBJ1-1; cdr3_nt: TGTGCCAGTAGTACGCTCATGAACACTGAAGCTTTCTTT; cdr3_aa: CASSTLMNTEAFF
clone_size: .; v_call: TRBV6-5; d_call: .; j_call: TRBJ1-2; cdr3_nt: TGTGCCAGCAGTTTTAGGTCGGTTTATGGCTACACCTTC; cdr3_aa: CASSFRSVYGYTF
clone_size: .; v_call: TRBV27; d_call: TRBD2; j_call: TRBJ2-1; cdr3_nt: TGTGCCAGCATCCCGGGGGGAGCAAGCTCCTACAATGAGCAGTTCTTC; cdr3_aa: CASIPGGASSYNEQFF
clone_size: .; v_call: TRBV10-2; d_call: TRBD1; j_call: TRBJ1-1; cdr3_nt: TGCGCCAGCAGCTCCCAGGGGGAAGCCACTGAAGCTTTCTTT; cdr3_aa: CASSSQGEATEAFF
clone_size: once; v_call: TRBV28; d_call: TRBD1; j_call: TRBJ1-5; cdr3_nt: TGTGCCAGCAGTTTAGAGGGACAGGGGGCATGGAGTCAGCCCCAGCATTTT; cdr3_aa: CASSLEGQGAWSQPQHF
clone_size: .; v_call: TRBV10-1; d_call: .; j_call: TRBJ2-1; cdr3_nt: TGCGCCAGCAGTGCTTCCGGGATTCTGACCGTGAATGAGCAGTTCTTC; cdr3_aa: CASSASGILTVNEQFF
clone_size: .; v_call: TRBV4-2; d_call: .; j_call: TRBJ1-5; cdr3_nt: TGTGCCAGCAGCCAAGAGAGACCCCGGGAGGGGAATCAGCCCCAGCATTTT; cdr3_aa: CASSQERPREGNQPQHF
clone_size: .; v_call: TRBV18; d_call: TRBD1; j_call: TRBJ1-5; cdr3_nt: TGTGCCAGCTCCGGGACAGATAATCAGCCCCAGCATTTT; cdr3_aa: CASSGTDNQPQHF